Each of the 13 T cell receptor beta chains below was sequenced from the same sample in a study of shared clonotypes between healthy human individuals. Terminally differentiated effector memory CD45RA+ cells were left out of the naive CD8 fraction, which was CD45RO-negative and positively selected for CCR7. Here immunoSEQ multiplex PCR was the method, and the copy in TCRdb shows in-frame clones only, minus some. In the table there are about 1,900,000 clones, roughly 95% of which are singletons. Sample: naive CD8+ T cells sorted from blood. The origin of the receptors is a man between 18 and 35 years old in good health.

The chain couples TRBV30 to TRBJ2-1; 12 nucleotides line up with TRBD2. J was trimmed by 4 bases and V by 1 base; bases with no gene match: 5. Germline CDR1 and CDR2: GTSNPN and SVGIG (reference sequence). The CDR3 covers 16 residues. CDR3 protein: CAWSEQGTSGYNEQFF. CDR3 coding DNA: TGTGCCTGGAGTGAACAGGGGACTAGCGGGTACAATGAGCAGTTCTTC.

The chain joins TRBV4-2 to TRBJ1-2, with 7 bases that match TRBD1. This CDR3 has 15 residues. V shed 3 bases, J shed 7 bases, and the junction held 11 bases outside the gene matches. Germline assignment: CDR1 LGHNA and CDR2 YNFKEQ. This chain's CDR3 is CASSHGTGTAIGYTF. CDR3 in DNA: TGTGCCAGCAGCCACGGGACTGGGACAGCGATTGGCTACACCTTC.

This clone was observed a single time. J is TRBJ1-5 and V is TRBV6-5; the D is unclear. The V gene's germline CDR1 is MNHEY and CDR2 SVGAGI. The length of the CDR3 is 13 residues. Between the trimmed V and J ends, which lost 10 bases and 7 bases, there was a span of 17 bases. The CDR3 spells CATLFWVTQPQHF. The CDR3 coding sequence is TGTGCCACCTTGTTTTGGGTGACCCAGCCCCAGCATTTT.

V usage is TRBV27 and J usage is TRBJ2-2; a weak D match, TRBD1 (5 bases). The CDR3 has 16 amino acids. With 5 bases removed from V and 10 bases from J, the gap between germline ends came to 23 bases. Germline CDR1 and CDR2: MNHEY and SMNVEV (reference sequence). CDR3 in DNA: TGTGCCAGCAGTCCGTCCACAGGAGAAACTATGGAGGAGCTGTTTTTT. It is translated as CASSPSTGETMEELFF.

The rearrangement joins TRBV19 to TRBJ2-7; D remains unclear. The CDR3 loop spans 13 amino acids. V lost 3 bases and J 0 bases, leaving 6 bases between the germline ends. Germline lookup yields CDR1 LNHDA and CDR2 SQIVND (reference sequence). The CDR3 DNA follows: TGTGCCAGTAGTATTTTCCTCTCCTACGAGCAGTACTTC. The encoded protein is CASSIFLSYEQYF.

The J gene is TRBJ2-6, the V gene TRBV9; D ambiguous. Germline CDR1 reads SGDLS; CDR2 reads YYNGEE. V lost 0 bases and J 0 bases, leaving 10 bases between the germline ends. The CDR3 totals 17 residues. CDR3 amino acids: CASSVEMAVSGANVLTF. The CDR3 bases are TGTGCCAGCAGCGTAGAAATGGCCGTCTCTGGGGCCAACGTCCTGACTTTC.

This clone was seen just once. The chain combines TRBV7-9 with TRBJ2-1; no firm D call. This CDR3 comprises 14 residues. Trimming took off 4 bases at V and 4 bases at J, with 11 bases between the two ends. Germline loops: CDR1 SEHNR, CDR2 FQNEAQ (reference sequence). The CDR3 loop reads CASSSRTLYNEQFF. CDR3 nucleotides: TGTGCCAGCAGCTCCCGGACCCTATACAATGAGCAGTTCTTC.

The chain uses TRBV7-9 and TRBJ1-2; 10 bases align to TRBD1. After removal of 5 bases from V and 4 bases from J, the junction contained 10 bases not matched to a gene. The germline gives CDR1 SEHNR, CDR2 FQNEAQ (reference sequence). CDR3 size: 16 residues. The DNA for the CDR3 is TGTGCCAGCAGCAACACTAGGGACAGGGGAGCCTATGGCTACACCTTC. Protein: CASSNTRDRGAYGYTF.

DNA of the CDR3: TGTGCCAGCAGCTTAATAAGTAACAGCCAAGAGACCCAGTACTTC. This codes for CASSLISNSQETQYF. V is TRBV7-2 and J is TRBJ2-5; D is undetermined. Germline lookup yields CDR1 SGHTA and CDR2 FQGNSA. Trimming took off 2 bases at V and 1 base at J, with 11 bases between the two ends. CDR3 size: 15 residues. Drawing the rest from reference TRBV7-2 and TRBJ2-5, the complete variable domain is GAGVSQSPSNKVTEKGKDVELRCDPISGHTALYWYRQSLGQGLEFLIYFQGNSAPDKSGLPSDRFSAERTGGSVSTLTIQRTQQEDSAVYLCASSLISNSQETQYFGPGTRLLVL.

About this clone itself: Other DNA sequences in this specimen translate into the identical CDR3. V and J are TRBV9 and TRBJ2-7; D gene ambiguous. Trimming cost V 0 bases and J 4 bases, with 8 bases left between them. The CDR3 length is 13 residues. Germline V gene data show CDR1 as SGDLS and CDR2 as YYNGEE. The CDR3: CASSVGLGYEQYF. CDR3 nucleotides: TGTGCCAGCAGCGTAGGATTAGGGTACGAGCAGTACTTC.

The chain joins TRBV4-1 to TRBJ1-1; TRBD1 agrees at 7 bases. V dropped 4 bases and J dropped 5; count of bases not matched to a gene: 13. Looked up from germline, CDR1 is MGHRA and CDR2 is YSYEKL. CDR3 size: 16 residues. The CDR3 sequence is CASSRDSQGGITEAFF. The CDR3 DNA follows: TGCGCCAGCAGCCGTGATTCCCAGGGGGGGATAACTGAAGCTTTCTTT.

This clone was recorded only once. J is TRBJ2-3 and V is TRBV30, with TRBD2 matching 8 bases. This CDR3 contains 15 residues. Trimming took 2 bases from V and 4 from J; bases not matched to a gene: 8. Per germline, CDR1 GTSNPN and CDR2 SVGIG (reference sequence). The DNA of the CDR3 is TGTGCCTGGAGTTTCCGGGAGGGGCCGGCAGATACGCAGTATTTT. Translation gives CAWSFREGPADTQYF.

The V call is TRBV4-1, the J call TRBJ2-7, with TRBD2 matching 9 bases. Germline V gene lookup returns CDR1 MGHRA and CDR2 YSYEKL. The CDR3 is 16 residues long. The J segment lost 3 bases and the V segment lost 0 bases, leaving 6 bases of the junction unmatched. This CDR3 reads CASSQDQAGGFYEQYF. Here the CDR3 DNA reads TGCGCCAGCAGCCAAGATCAAGCGGGGGGTTTCTACGAGCAGTACTTC.